One and the same sample provided the 29 T cell receptor beta chains below, sequenced in a study of blood T cell repertoires in COVID-19. Sequencing was performed with immunoSEQ multiplex PCR; in TCRdb, only in-frame clones are kept and a portion is missing. In the table there are around 60,000 clones, about 92% of which are singletons. What was sequenced was peripheral blood. The receptors derive from a man between 60 and 75 years old with acute or convalescent COVID-19.

The genes are TRBV2 and TRBJ1-6; D is ambiguous. The length of the CDR3 is 14 residues. CDR1 is SNHLY, CDR2 FYNNEI, per germline. The ends were cut back, 6 bases at V and 8 bases at J, with 14 bases in the middle. The CDR3 spells CASRHLKRDSPLHF. CDR3 nucleotide sequence: TGTGCCAGCAGGCACCTAAAAAGAGATTCACCCCTCCACTTT. The full variable domain, in which reference TRBV2 and TRBJ1-6 provide the parts outside the CDR3, is EPEVTQTPSHQVTQMGQEVILRCVPISNHLYFYWYRQILGQKVEFLVSFYNNEISEKSEIFDDQFSVERPDGSNFTLKIRSTKLEDSAMYFCASRHLKRDSPLHFGNGTRLTVT.

V is TRBV27 and J is TRBJ1-1, with 7 bases identical to TRBD1. CDR1 is MNHEY and CDR2 is SMNVEV in the germline V gene (reference sequence). Trimming took 5 bases from V and 3 from J; bases not matched to a gene: 12. The CDR3 totals 16 residues. The CDR3 region is CASSIRQGPEDTEAFF. The CDR3 DNA sequence: TGTGCCAGCAGTATAAGACAGGGCCCAGAGGACACTGAAGCTTTCTTT.

This clone appeared a few times. The chain joins TRBV6-5 to TRBJ2-3; 9 bases map to TRBD1. CDR1 and CDR2 from the germline V gene are MNHEY and SVGAGI. The CDR3 consists of 15 residues. V trimming: 5 bases; J trimming: 0 bases; junction bases outside the gene matches: 3. CDR3: CASSRDRVSTDTQYF. Here the CDR3 DNA reads TGTGCCAGCAGTAGGGACAGGGTGAGCACAGATACGCAGTATTTT.

The rearrangement links TRBV7-9 to TRBJ2-7, with D possibly TRBD2 on 5 matching bases. V dropped 3 bases and J dropped 5 bases, with 17 bases sitting between them. Germline lookup yields CDR1 SEHNR and CDR2 FQNEAQ (reference sequence). This CDR3 comprises 15 residues. The CDR3 DNA follows: TGTGCCAGCAGCTTGAATGGCGGGCCACGGAACGAGCAGTACTTC. Amino acid sequence: CASSLNGGPRNEQYF.

V is TRBV6-1 and J is TRBJ1-2; tentative D call: TRBD1 (5 bases). Trimming took 5 bases from V and 4 from J, leaving 17 bases between them. The CDR3 has 15 residues. In germline, CDR1 is MNHNS, CDR2 SASEGT. CDR3 amino acids: CASSTYFDSVYGYTF. The CDR3 nucleotides are TGTGCCAGCAGTACTTATTTCGACAGTGTCTATGGCTACACCTTC.

The chain uses TRBV5-1 and TRBJ2-5; 10 bases fit TRBD2. CDR3 length: 16 amino acids. The V segment lost 0 bases and the J segment 5 bases; nucleotides outside the gene matches: 7. Germline CDR1 is SGHRS and CDR2 is YFSETQ. The CDR3 protein is CASSLVLAGEVETQYF. The CDR3 nucleotides are TGCGCCAGCAGCTTGGTTCTAGCGGGGGAGGTCGAGACCCAGTACTTC.

The chain employs TRBV5-6 and TRBJ1-5; D is perhaps TRBD1 (6 bases). The CDR3 contains 15 residues. Germline lookup yields CDR1 SGHDT and CDR2 YYEEEE. V was trimmed by 2 bases and J by 5 bases, leaving 14 bases between them. This CDR3 reads CASSLQGGGYQPQHF. In DNA, the CDR3 is TGTGCCAGCAGCTTACAAGGGGGTGGGTATCAGCCCCAGCATTTT.

The J gene is TRBJ1-4, the V gene TRBV4-1; D unclear. Trimming removed 3 bases at V and 5 bases at J, with 16 bases between. Germline lookup yields CDR1 MGHRA and CDR2 YSYEKL. The CDR3 covers 16 residues. DNA for the CDR3: TGCGCCAGCAGCCACCTAATGACACGGAACAATGAAAAACTGTTTTTT. Its protein product is CASSHLMTRNNEKLFF.

V gene TRBV15 combines with J gene TRBJ1-5, with a possible D match to TRBD1 (6 bases). V lost 5 bases and J lost 2, with 10 bases in between. The CDR3 loop spans 14 amino acids. Germline CDR1 is LNHNV and CDR2 is YYDKDF (reference sequence). The CDR3 here is CATSGQGRNQPQHF. As DNA, the CDR3 is TGTGCCACCAGCGGCCAGGGGCGCAATCAGCCCCAGCATTTT.

This sequence joins TRBV5-8 and TRBJ2-3; maybe TRBD2 (6 bases). The V gene lost 7 bases and the J gene lost 3 bases, with 18 bases spanning the gap. The CDR3 extends over 15 amino acids. Germline loops: CDR1 SGHTS, CDR2 YDEGEE. In DNA, the CDR3 is TGTGCCAGCTCAGGGACTGCAGGGATTACAGATACGCAGTATTTT. This encodes CASSGTAGITDTQYF.

V is TRBV6-1 and J is TRBJ2-3; TRBD2 matches 15 bases. CDR1 is MNHNS, CDR2 SASEGT, per germline. The CDR3 spans 17 residues. J gave up 6 bases and V 2 bases, and 6 bases lay outside the gene matches. The CDR3 loop is CASSEWTSGGVMDTQYF. The DNA for the CDR3 is TGTGCCAGCAGTGAATGGACTAGCGGGGGGGTAATGGATACGCAGTATTTT.

V gene TRBV18 combines with J gene TRBJ1-3; a weak D match, TRBD1 (5 bases). The germline V gene has CDR1 KGHSH and CDR2 LQKENI. CDR3 size: 16 residues. V dropped 3 bases and J dropped 0 bases, with 12 bases sitting between them. In nucleotides, the CDR3 is TGTGCCAGCTCACCGAAACAGGATCTCTCTGGAAACACCATATATTTT. Translating gives CASSPKQDLSGNTIYF.

The gene calls are TRBV7-8 and TRBJ1-2, with 10 bases identical to TRBD1. The length of the CDR3 is 16 residues. The V and J ends lost 3 bases and 6 bases, in that order; junction bases with no gene match: 10. Germline values: CDR1 SGHVS, CDR2 FQNEAQ. For the CDR3, the DNA is TGTGCCAGCAGCTTCACCGGGACAGGGGATCTGAATGGCTACACCTTC. Translation: CASSFTGTGDLNGYTF.

The chain couples TRBV5-1 to TRBJ2-7; weak D call: TRBD1 (6 bases). Between the trimmed V and J ends, which lost 5 bases and 2 bases, there was a span of 8 bases. This CDR3 spans 12 amino acids. Germline V gives CDR1 SGHRS, CDR2 YFSETQ. CDR3 nucleotide sequence: TGCGCCAGCAGTTCAGGGGCCTACGAGCAGTACTTC. Translation gives CASSSGAYEQYF.

This clone has just a few counts. This rearrangement joins TRBV18 to TRBJ2-5, with unresolved D. V shed 6 bases and J shed 0 bases, with 5 bases lying between them. The CDR3 spans 12 residues. Germline CDR1 and CDR2: KGHSH and LQKENI. The CDR3 here is CASSLYQETQYF. In nucleotides, the CDR3 is TGTGCCAGCTCTCTGTACCAAGAGACCCAGTACTTC.

The rearrangement links TRBV3-1 (or the pseudogene TRBV3-2) to TRBJ1-6; D perhaps matches TRBD1 (5 bases). Per the germline V gene, CDR1 is LGHDT and CDR2 is YNNKEL (reference sequence). Deletions cut 2 bases from V and 6 bases from J, with 11 bases between. The CDR3 length is 15 residues. The CDR3 DNA reads TGTGCCAGCAGCCAAAGGCCGGGGGGTAATTCACCCCTCCACTTT. Encoded protein: CASSQRPGGNSPLHF.

The chain links TRBV19 to TRBJ1-5, with D maybe TRBD1 (6 bases). Germline CDR1 is LNHDA and CDR2 is SQIVND (reference sequence). The CDR3 consists of 17 residues. V was trimmed by 2 bases and J by 0 bases, leaving 14 bases between them. CDR3 region: CASSINRGQNSNQPQHF. The CDR3 bases are TGTGCCAGTAGTATAAACCGCGGACAGAATAGCAATCAGCCCCAGCATTTT.

The rearrangement links TRBV30 to TRBJ1-4; 8 bases align to TRBD1. CDR1 and CDR2 from the germline V gene are GTSNPN and SVGIG (reference sequence). The CDR3 covers 16 residues. The trim removed 3 bases at V and 7 bases at J, leaving 13 bases unmatched. CDR3 coding DNA: TGTGCCTGGAGAGGGACAGGACGGGAGTATAGTGAAAAACTGTTTTTT. It translates to CAWRGTGREYSEKLFF.

The chain combines TRBV6-2 or TRBV6-3 with TRBJ1-1; D remains ambiguous. Germline CDR1 and CDR2: MNHEY and SVGEGT. CDR3 length equals 11 residues. V was pared by 4 bases and J by 10 bases, with 10 bases between. CDR3 sequence (DNA): TGTGCCAGCAGTTCCCTCCTTAGAGCTTTCTTT. Protein: CASSSLLRAFF.

As for this clone: One junction end does not reproduce the germline sequence, and a read error may be involved. This chain joins TRBV7-9 and TRBJ2-1; 8 nucleotides line up with TRBD1. This CDR3 has 13 residues. Germline lookup yields CDR1 SEHNR and CDR2 FQNEAQ (reference sequence). Here the CDR3 DNA reads TGTGCCAGCAGCTTAACCAGGGGGCCCGAACACATCTTC. Residues: CASSLTRGPEHIF.

The chain has TRBV29-1 and TRBJ1-1; a weak D match, TRBD1 (6 bases). Germline V gives CDR1 SQVTM, CDR2 ANQGSEA. The CDR3 totals 12 residues. V lost 6 bases to trimming and J lost 0 bases, with 8 bases between them. The CDR3 loop reads CSVGGLNTEAFF. The CDR3 nucleotides are TGCAGCGTAGGGGGTTTGAACACTGAAGCTTTCTTT.

This chain uses TRBV10-3 with TRBJ1-2; D gene unclear. The CDR3 spans 15 residues. Trimming pared 0 bases from V and 0 bases from J, leaving 8 bases between. CDR1 and CDR2 (germline): ENHRY, SYGVKD. CDR3 DNA sequence: TGTGCCATCAGTGAGTCGGGCAGTTCTAACTATGGCTACACCTTC. Translation gives CAISESGSSNYGYTF.

The table lists this clone with a count of one. The rearrangement uses TRBV11-2 and TRBJ1-2; D is unclear. Trimming stripped 7 bases from V and 8 bases from J, with 14 bases between. This CDR3 region has 12 residues. CDR1 and CDR2 (germline): SGHAT, FQNNGV. The CDR3 region has the DNA TGTGCCAGCACCTTCCGGCCGGAGGGCTACACCTTC. It is translated as CASTFRPEGYTF.

The CDR3 region has the DNA TGTGCCACCAGTGACCCTGGGACAGGAGATTTCAATGAGCAGTTCTTC. Its protein product is CATSDPGTGDFNEQFF. The V and J genes are TRBV24-1 and TRBJ2-1, with TRBD1 identical over 8 bases. CDR3 length: 16 residues. The V and J ends lost 4 bases and 6 bases, in that order; junction bases with no gene match: 10. Looked up from germline, CDR1 is KGHDR and CDR2 is SFDVKD.

The chain is built from TRBV7-2 and TRBJ1-3; D remains ambiguous. The germline V and J ends were trimmed by 4 bases and 0 bases, with 13 bases remaining between them. The CDR3 sequence is 16 residues long. Germline V gives CDR1 SGHTA, CDR2 FQGNSA. The CDR3 spells CASSWRATSSGNTIYF. DNA of the CDR3: TGTGCCAGCAGCTGGAGGGCCACGAGCTCTGGAAACACCATATATTTT.

The genes are TRBV19 and TRBJ1-4; TRBD1 is a possible D gene (6 bases). This CDR3 has 14 amino acids. The ends were cut back, 0 bases at V and 11 bases at J, with 13 bases in the middle. Germline V gene data show CDR1 as LNHDA and CDR2 as SQIVND (reference sequence). CDR3 amino acids: CASSIDPQGYKLFF. CDR3 in DNA: TGTGCCAGTAGTATAGACCCACAGGGCTACAAACTGTTTTTT.

V is TRBV27 and J is TRBJ2-1; 8 nucleotides match TRBD1. The CDR3 contains 14 residues. V dropped 2 bases and J dropped 4; count of bases not matched to a gene: 1. Per germline, CDR1 MNHEY and CDR2 SMNVEV (reference sequence). DNA of the CDR3: TGTGCCAGCAGTTTACAGGGGGCTTACAATGAGCAGTTCTTC. It yields the protein CASSLQGAYNEQFF.

The V and J genes are TRBV19 and TRBJ1-3; D unclear. Per the germline V gene, CDR1 is LNHDA and CDR2 is SQIVND (reference sequence). Trimming pared 3 bases from V and 0 bases from J, leaving 15 bases between. This CDR3 region has 17 residues. CDR3 nucleotides: TGTGCCAGTAGTATTTCGGACTTACTCCGCTCTGGAAACACCATATATTTT. Its protein product is CASSISDLLRSGNTIYF.

This clone was observed a single time. The chain uses TRBV5-8 and TRBJ2-7; 9 bases map to TRBD1. The CDR3 sequence is 15 residues long. CDR1 is SGHTS and CDR2 is YDEGEE in the germline V gene. V shed 4 bases, J shed 0 bases, and the junction held 5 bases outside the gene matches. The CDR3 spells CASSTGTGFSYEQYF. CDR3 DNA: TGTGCCAGCAGCACCGGGACAGGGTTCTCCTACGAGCAGTACTTC.